The rows below give T cell receptor beta chains drawn from one sample of a study of blood T cell repertoires in COVID-19. Assay: immunoSEQ multiplex PCR; the TCRdb copy retains only in-frame clones and omits some. The sample lists around 200,000 clones, approximately 91% occurring once. Sequenced input: peripheral blood. These receptors all come from a man aged 18 to 30 with active or convalescent COVID-19. Both conserved end residues are part of each CDR3. Fields, in order: CDR3 protein, J gene, V gene.

CDR3aa: CASSQKGDGNSPLHF
j_gene: TRBJ1-6
v_gene: TRBV3-1/TRBV3-2

CDR3aa: CASSETRFRGEKLFF
j_gene: TRBJ1-4
v_gene: TRBV2

CDR3aa: CASSQVPSATYEQYF
j_gene: TRBJ2-7
v_gene: TRBV4-1

CDR3aa: CASSSGRGLYEQYF
j_gene: TRBJ2-7
v_gene: TRBV5-8

CDR3aa: CASSKLKGANQETQYF
j_gene: TRBJ2-5
v_gene: TRBV21-1

CDR3aa: CASSLTGTGDGYTF
j_gene: TRBJ1-2
v_gene: TRBV27

CDR3aa: CAISDPPTRGGTYEQYF
j_gene: TRBJ2-7
v_gene: TRBV10-3

CDR3aa: CASSPSGFTDTQYF
j_gene: TRBJ2-3
v_gene: TRBV28

CDR3aa: CASSYSGGLVQRAQHF
j_gene: TRBJ1-5
v_gene: TRBV6-6

CDR3aa: CATSQGGHNSPLHF
j_gene: TRBJ1-6
v_gene: TRBV2

CDR3aa: CASSQVTAGGPPDTQYF
j_gene: TRBJ2-3
v_gene: TRBV14

CDR3aa: CAISESGNGGDQPQHF
j_gene: TRBJ1-5
v_gene: TRBV10-3

CDR3aa: CASSPGLAGGAGELFF
j_gene: TRBJ2-2
v_gene: TRBV3-1/TRBV3-2

CDR3aa: CASGLVGGGPSRNEQFF
j_gene: TRBJ2-1
v_gene: TRBV12-5

CDR3aa: CASSPGTGLGNTIYF
j_gene: TRBJ1-3
v_gene: TRBV5-1

CDR3aa: CASSFGGSYNEQFF
j_gene: TRBJ2-1
v_gene: TRBV11-2

CDR3aa: CAISADRGLQPQHF
j_gene: TRBJ1-5
v_gene: TRBV10-3

CDR3aa: CASSQVGLAGGETQYF
j_gene: TRBJ2-5
v_gene: TRBV4-2

CDR3aa: CASSDSETGGNEQFF
j_gene: TRBJ2-1
v_gene: TRBV6-4

CDR3aa: CASSPTVGQGNDGYTF
j_gene: TRBJ1-2
v_gene: TRBV18

CDR3aa: CASSRGTDTYEQYF
j_gene: TRBJ2-7
v_gene: TRBV19

CDR3aa: CASSVEAGVGYNEQFF
j_gene: TRBJ2-1
v_gene: TRBV9

CDR3aa: CSVEGALGTEAFF
j_gene: TRBJ1-1
v_gene: TRBV29-1

CDR3aa: CAWSVRNQPQHF
j_gene: TRBJ1-5
v_gene: TRBV30

CDR3aa: CSVGGGNYGYTF
j_gene: TRBJ1-2
v_gene: TRBV29-1

CDR3aa: CASSSGPFYSNQPQHF
j_gene: TRBJ1-5
v_gene: TRBV7-2

CDR3aa: CASSSLQREGTDTQYF
j_gene: TRBJ2-3
v_gene: TRBV7-2

CDR3aa: CASSINLSGGGNNEQFF
j_gene: TRBJ2-1
v_gene: TRBV13

CDR3aa: CSVQQGVSTEAFF
j_gene: TRBJ1-1
v_gene: TRBV29-1

CDR3aa: CASAKGMNTEAFF
j_gene: TRBJ1-1
v_gene: TRBV6-5

CDR3aa: CASSQDWGLAGVMDTQYF
j_gene: TRBJ2-3
v_gene: TRBV3-1/TRBV3-2

CDR3aa: CASSWTDYNSPLHF
j_gene: TRBJ1-6
v_gene: TRBV4-1

CDR3aa: CASSSTNSGNTIYF
j_gene: TRBJ1-3
v_gene: TRBV7-2

CDR3aa: CAISGRQGEAFF
j_gene: TRBJ1-1
v_gene: TRBV10-3

CDR3aa: CASSLVTGQNSNTEAFF
j_gene: TRBJ1-1
v_gene: TRBV7-9

CDR3aa: CASSLPEVGRGPGYTF
j_gene: TRBJ1-2
v_gene: TRBV7-2

CDR3aa: CATSPDTYLQETQYF
j_gene: TRBJ2-5
v_gene: TRBV24-1

CDR3aa: CASSRQGNTEAFF
j_gene: TRBJ1-1
v_gene: TRBV3-1/TRBV3-2

CDR3aa: CASRPSGVGELFF
j_gene: TRBJ2-2
v_gene: TRBV12-3/TRBV12-4

CDR3aa: CASSPVTGNSGYEQYF
j_gene: TRBJ2-7
v_gene: TRBV7-2

CDR3aa: CASSLTRSRVNEQYF
j_gene: TRBJ2-7
v_gene: TRBV7-2

CDR3aa: CASSLNPGGRGEQFF
j_gene: TRBJ2-1
v_gene: TRBV7-2

CDR3aa: CASRLSTDTQYF
j_gene: TRBJ2-3
v_gene: TRBV12-3/TRBV12-4

CDR3aa: CASSLDRTAEAFF
j_gene: TRBJ1-1
v_gene: TRBV11-3

CDR3aa: CASSLGSGGAAETQYF
j_gene: TRBJ2-5
v_gene: TRBV7-3

CDR3aa: CASSLGSSLSVKFIDTQYF
j_gene: TRBJ2-3
v_gene: TRBV7-2

CDR3aa: CATSRGSGTGDNEQFF
j_gene: TRBJ2-1
v_gene: TRBV15

CDR3aa: CAISEGEGTGELFF
j_gene: TRBJ2-2
v_gene: TRBV10-3

CDR3aa: CASSFRPGNPSNTEAFF
j_gene: TRBJ1-1
v_gene: TRBV5-8

CDR3aa: CASSLGQGSGNTIYF
j_gene: TRBJ1-3
v_gene: TRBV18

CDR3aa: CASSAPRGTSQETQYF
j_gene: TRBJ2-5
v_gene: TRBV7-2